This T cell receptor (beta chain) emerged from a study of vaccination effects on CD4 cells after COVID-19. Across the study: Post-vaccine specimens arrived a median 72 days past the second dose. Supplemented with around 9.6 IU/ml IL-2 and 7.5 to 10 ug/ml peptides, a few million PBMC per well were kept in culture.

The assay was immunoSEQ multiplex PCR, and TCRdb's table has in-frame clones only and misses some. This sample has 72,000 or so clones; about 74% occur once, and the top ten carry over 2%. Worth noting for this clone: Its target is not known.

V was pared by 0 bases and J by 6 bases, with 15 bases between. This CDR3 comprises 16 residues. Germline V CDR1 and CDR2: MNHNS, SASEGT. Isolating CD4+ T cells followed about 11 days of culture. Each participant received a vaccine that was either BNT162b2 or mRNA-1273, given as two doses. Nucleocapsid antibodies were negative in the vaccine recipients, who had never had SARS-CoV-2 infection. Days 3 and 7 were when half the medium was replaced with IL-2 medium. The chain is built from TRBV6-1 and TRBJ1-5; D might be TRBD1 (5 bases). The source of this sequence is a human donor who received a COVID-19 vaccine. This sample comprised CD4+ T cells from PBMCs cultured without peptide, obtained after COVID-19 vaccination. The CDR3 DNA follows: TGTGCCAGCAGTGAAGCGCGGGGGGGTTGGCGTCAGCCCCAGCATTTT. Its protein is CASSEARGGWRQPQHF.